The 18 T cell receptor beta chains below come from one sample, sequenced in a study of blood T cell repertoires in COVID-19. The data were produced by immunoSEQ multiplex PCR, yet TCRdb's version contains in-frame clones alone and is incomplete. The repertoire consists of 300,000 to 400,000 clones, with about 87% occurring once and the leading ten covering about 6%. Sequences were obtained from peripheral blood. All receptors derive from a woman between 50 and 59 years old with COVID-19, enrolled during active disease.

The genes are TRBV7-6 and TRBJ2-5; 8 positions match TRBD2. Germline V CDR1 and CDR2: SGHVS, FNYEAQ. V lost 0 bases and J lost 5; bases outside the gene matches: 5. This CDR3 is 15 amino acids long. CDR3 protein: CASSLASGSGETQYF. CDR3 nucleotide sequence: TGTGCCAGCAGCTTAGCGAGCGGGAGTGGGGAGACCCAGTACTTC.

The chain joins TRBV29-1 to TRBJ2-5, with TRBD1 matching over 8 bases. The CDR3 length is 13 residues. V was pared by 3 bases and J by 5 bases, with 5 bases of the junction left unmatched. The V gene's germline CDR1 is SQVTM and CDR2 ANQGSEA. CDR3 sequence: CSVDPRGRETQYF. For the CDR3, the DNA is TGCAGCGTTGATCCCAGGGGGCGTGAGACCCAGTACTTC.

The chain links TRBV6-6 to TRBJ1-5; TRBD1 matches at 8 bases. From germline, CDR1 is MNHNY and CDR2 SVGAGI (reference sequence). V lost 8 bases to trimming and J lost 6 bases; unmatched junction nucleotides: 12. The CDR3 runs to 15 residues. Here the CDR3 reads CASEYTGGGGQPQHF. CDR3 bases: TGTGCCAGCGAATATACAGGGGGAGGCGGTCAGCCCCAGCATTTT.

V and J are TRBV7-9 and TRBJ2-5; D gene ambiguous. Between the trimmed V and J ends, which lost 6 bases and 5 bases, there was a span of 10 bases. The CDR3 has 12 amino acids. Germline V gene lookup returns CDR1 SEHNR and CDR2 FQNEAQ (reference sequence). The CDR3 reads CASSRAGETQYF. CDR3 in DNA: TGTGCCAGCAGTCGCGCCGGGGAGACCCAGTACTTC. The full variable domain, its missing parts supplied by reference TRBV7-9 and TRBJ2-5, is DTGVSQNPRHKITKRGQNVTFRCDPISEHNRLYWYRQTLGQGPEFLTYFQNEAQLEKSRLLSDRFSAERPKGSFSTLEIQRTEQGDSAMYLCASSRAGETQYFGPGTRLLVL.

CDR3 DNA: TGTGCCAGCTCACGGACAGGGTATGATCAGCCCCAGCATTTT. Residues: CASSRTGYDQPQHF. V is TRBV18 and J is TRBJ1-5; 8 bases line up with TRBD1. The CDR3 runs to 14 residues. Germline values: CDR1 KGHSH, CDR2 LQKENI. Germline trimming cut 4 bases from V and 5 bases from J; bases unmatched to any gene: 4.

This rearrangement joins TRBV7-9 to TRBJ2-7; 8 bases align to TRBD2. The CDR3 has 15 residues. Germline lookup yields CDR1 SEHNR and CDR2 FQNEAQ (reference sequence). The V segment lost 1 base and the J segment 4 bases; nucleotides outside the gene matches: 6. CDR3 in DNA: TGTGCCAGCAGCTTAGACGCGGGAGGAGCATACGAGCAGTACTTC. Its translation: CASSLDAGGAYEQYF.

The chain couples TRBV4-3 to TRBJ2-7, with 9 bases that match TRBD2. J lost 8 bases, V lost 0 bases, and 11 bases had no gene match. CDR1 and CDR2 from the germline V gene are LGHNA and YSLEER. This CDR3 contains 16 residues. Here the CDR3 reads CASSQEPAGGPLQQYF. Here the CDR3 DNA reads TGCGCCAGCAGCCAAGAACCAGCGGGAGGACCCCTTCAGCAGTACTTC.

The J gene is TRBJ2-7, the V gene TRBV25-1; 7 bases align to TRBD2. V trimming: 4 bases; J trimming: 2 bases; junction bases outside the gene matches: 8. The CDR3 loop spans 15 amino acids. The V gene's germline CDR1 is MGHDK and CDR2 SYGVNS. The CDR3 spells CASSARSGTTYEQYF. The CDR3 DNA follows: TGTGCCAGCAGTGCTCGAAGCGGGACGACCTACGAGCAGTACTTC.

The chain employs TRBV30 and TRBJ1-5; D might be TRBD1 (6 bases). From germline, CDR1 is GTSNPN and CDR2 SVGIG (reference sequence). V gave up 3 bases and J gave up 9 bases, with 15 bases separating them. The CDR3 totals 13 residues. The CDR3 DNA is TGTGCCTGGAGGTCGGGACAATTCTCGCCCCAGCATTTT. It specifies CAWRSGQFSPQHF.

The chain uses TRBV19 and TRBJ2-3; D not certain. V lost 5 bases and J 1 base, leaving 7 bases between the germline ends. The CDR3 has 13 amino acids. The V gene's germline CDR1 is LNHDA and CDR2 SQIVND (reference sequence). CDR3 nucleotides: TGTGCCAGTAGTCCTCCGGGCACAGATACGCAGTATTTT. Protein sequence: CASSPPGTDTQYF. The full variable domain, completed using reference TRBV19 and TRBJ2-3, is DGGITQSPKYLFRKEGQNVTLSCEQNLNHDAMYWYRQDPGQGLRLIYYSQIVNDFQKGDIAEGYSVSREKKESFPLTVTSAQKNPTAFYLCASSPPGTDTQYFGPGTRLTVL.

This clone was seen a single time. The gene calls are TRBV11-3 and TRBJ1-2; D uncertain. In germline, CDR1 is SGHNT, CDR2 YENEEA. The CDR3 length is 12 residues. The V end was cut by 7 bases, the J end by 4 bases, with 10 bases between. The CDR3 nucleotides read TGTGCCAGCACCCTCGGTGGCTATGGCTACACCTTC. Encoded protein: CASTLGGYGYTF.

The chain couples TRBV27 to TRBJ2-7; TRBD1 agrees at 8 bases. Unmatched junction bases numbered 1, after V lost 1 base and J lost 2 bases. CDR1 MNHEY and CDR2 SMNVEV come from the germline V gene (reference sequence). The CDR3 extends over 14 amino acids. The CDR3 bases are TGTGCCAGCAGTTTATTACAGGGGGCCTACGAGCAGTACTTC. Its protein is CASSLLQGAYEQYF.

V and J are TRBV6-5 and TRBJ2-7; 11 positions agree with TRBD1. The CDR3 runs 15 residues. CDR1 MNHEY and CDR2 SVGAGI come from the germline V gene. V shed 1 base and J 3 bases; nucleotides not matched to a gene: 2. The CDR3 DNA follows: TGTGCCAGCAGTTACTTTGGGACAGGGGGCTACGAGCAGTACTTC. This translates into CASSYFGTGGYEQYF.

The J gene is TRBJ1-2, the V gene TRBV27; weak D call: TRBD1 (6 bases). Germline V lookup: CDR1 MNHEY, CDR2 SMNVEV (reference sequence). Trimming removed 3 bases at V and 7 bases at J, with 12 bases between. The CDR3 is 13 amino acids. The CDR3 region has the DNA TGTGCCAGCAGTTTGACGGGACAACCTGGCTACACCTTC. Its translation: CASSLTGQPGYTF.

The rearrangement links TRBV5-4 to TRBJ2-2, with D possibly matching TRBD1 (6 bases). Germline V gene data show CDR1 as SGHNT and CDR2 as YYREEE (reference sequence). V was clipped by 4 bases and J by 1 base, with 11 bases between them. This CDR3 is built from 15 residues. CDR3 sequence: CASSPMTGNTGELFF. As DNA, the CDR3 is TGTGCCAGCAGCCCGATGACAGGGAACACCGGGGAGCTGTTTTTT.

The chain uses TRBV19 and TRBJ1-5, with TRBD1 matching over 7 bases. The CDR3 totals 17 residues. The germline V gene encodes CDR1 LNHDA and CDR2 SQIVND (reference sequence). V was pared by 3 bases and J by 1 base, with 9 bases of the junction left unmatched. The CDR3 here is CASSIPGTDPSNQPQHF. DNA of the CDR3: TGTGCCAGTAGTATCCCCGGGACAGACCCAAGCAATCAGCCCCAGCATTTT.

The CDR3 region has the DNA TGTGCCAGCAGCGGGGATGAGACTAGCGGGAGTCAAGATACGCAGTATTTT. Translated: CASSGDETSGSQDTQYF. The genes are TRBV9 and TRBJ2-3; 12 positions agree with TRBD2. There are 17 residues in the CDR3. The germline CDR1 and CDR2 sequences are SGDLS and YYNGEE. V was clipped by 3 bases and J by 5 bases; unmatched bases: 10.

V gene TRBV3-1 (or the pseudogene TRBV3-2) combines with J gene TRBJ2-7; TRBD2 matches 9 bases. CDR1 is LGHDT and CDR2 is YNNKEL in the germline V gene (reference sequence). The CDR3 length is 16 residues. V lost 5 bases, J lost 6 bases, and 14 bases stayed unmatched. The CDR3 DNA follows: TGTGCCAGCAGCATACACCCCGGGACTAGCAGTGGCGAGCAGTACTTC. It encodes CASSIHPGTSSGEQYF.